The T cell receptor (beta chain) described here comes from a study of graft-versus-host responses after intestinal transplantation. Study-wide background: Transplantation in recipients was multivisceral, liver-intestinal, or isolated intestinal.

A remark on this clone: Its cognate antigen is unknown.

The CDR3 consists of 11 residues. Germline V gene sequence: CDR1 DFQATT, CDR2 SNEGSKA (reference sequence). Trimming stripped 3 bases from V and 2 bases from J, with 5 bases between. Method: immunoSEQ multiplex PCR; TCRdb's copy keeps in-frame clones and lacks some. Counted here are tens of thousands of clones, over 85% occurring once; the ten biggest clones make up more than 0.3%. The chain employs TRBV20-1 and TRBJ2-7; D is ambiguous. The sample consisted of unstimulated CD4+ T cells sorted from spleen or lymph node cells, taken before intestinal transplant. The TCR comes from a human donor who received an intestinal transplant. The CDR3 sequence is CSASDTYEQYF. The CDR3, as DNA: TGCAGTGCTAGCGATACCTACGAGCAGTACTTC.